This passage covers 3 T cell receptor beta chains from one sample sequenced in a study of blood T cell repertoires in COVID-19 (dated by TCRdb to about 2020). Library prep was done by the immunoSEQ multiplex PCR assay. As stored in TCRdb, this immuneACCESS dataset retains in-frame rearrangements with V and J assigned. A fraction of the clones does not appear; measured against another copy, unresolved V genes explain less than half of the discrepancy, and the remainder lacks a known reason. The sample has approximately 350,000 clones on record, approximately 86% of them singletons. The ten top clones hold roughly 7.2% of the sample. The sequenced sample consisted of peripheral blood. Receptor source: a woman aged 60-75 years with COVID-19, enrolled during active disease.

V usage is TRBV2 and J usage is TRBJ2-1, with 9 positions matching TRBD2. The J segment lost 5 bases and the V segment lost 7 bases, leaving 15 bases of the junction unmatched. This CDR3 spans 17 amino acids. Looked up from germline, CDR1 is SNHLY and CDR2 is FYNNEI. CDR3 nucleotide sequence: TGTGCCAGCACTGTTAGCGGGGGCCCCGGTTCCCACAATGAGCAGTTCTTC. This translates into CASTVSGGPGSHNEQFF.

CDR3 nucleotides: TGTGCCAGCAGCACGTTAGCGGGGGGGCCCCAAAACATTCAGTACTTC. Protein product: CASSTLAGGPQNIQYF. The V and J genes are TRBV3-1 (or the pseudogene TRBV3-2) and TRBJ2-4, with 11 bases matching TRBD2. The junction had 8 bases not matched to a gene; V was cut back by 5 bases and J by 5 bases. CDR3 size: 16 residues. Germline-derived CDR1 and CDR2 are LGHDT and YNNKEL (reference sequence).

V gene TRBV6-5 combines with J gene TRBJ2-7, with D perhaps matching TRBD2 (5 bases). Trimming cost V 5 bases and J 2 bases, with 13 bases left between them. CDR1 and CDR2 from the germline V gene are MNHEY and SVGAGI. The CDR3 is made up of 14 amino acids. The DNA for the CDR3 is TGTGCCAGCAGTATTACCCAGGAGGCCTACGAGCAGTACTTC. Amino acids: CASSITQEAYEQYF.